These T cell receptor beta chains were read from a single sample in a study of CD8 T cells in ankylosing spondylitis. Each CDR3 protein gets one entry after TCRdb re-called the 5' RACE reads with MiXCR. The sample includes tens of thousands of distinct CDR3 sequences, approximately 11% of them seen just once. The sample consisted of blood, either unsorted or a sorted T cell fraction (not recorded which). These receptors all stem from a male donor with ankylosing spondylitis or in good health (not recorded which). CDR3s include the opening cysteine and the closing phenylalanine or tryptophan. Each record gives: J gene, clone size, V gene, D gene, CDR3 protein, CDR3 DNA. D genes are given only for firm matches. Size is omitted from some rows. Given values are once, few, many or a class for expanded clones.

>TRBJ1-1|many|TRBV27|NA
CASSKNTEAFF
TGTGCCAGCAGTAAAAACACTGAAGCTTTCTTT
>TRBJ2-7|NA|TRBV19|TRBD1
CASRSLQGVEQYF
TGTGCCAGTAGAAGTCTCCAGGGGGTAGAGCAGTACTTC
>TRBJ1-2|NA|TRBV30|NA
CAWSFGRLPGYTF
TGTGCCTGGAGTTTCGGACGCTTACCCGGCTACACCTTC
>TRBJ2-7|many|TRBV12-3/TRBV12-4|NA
CASSFWVPYEQYF
TGTGCCAGCAGTTTTTGGGTTCCCTACGAGCAGTACTTC
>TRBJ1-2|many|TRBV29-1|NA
CSVGQNYGYTF
TGCAGCGTTGGTCAGAACTATGGCTACACCTTC
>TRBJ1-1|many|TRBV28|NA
CASRPLGGQRNTEAFF
TGTGCCAGCAGGCCCCTGGGAGGACAGAGGAACACTGAAGCTTTCTTT
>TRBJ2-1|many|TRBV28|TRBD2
CASSSLAGGRLREQFF
TGTGCCAGCAGTTCCCTAGCGGGGGGGAGACTTCGGGAGCAGTTCTTC
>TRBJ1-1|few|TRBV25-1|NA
CASSETGRVTEAFF
TGTGCCAGCAGTGAAACGGGCCGGGTCACTGAAGCTTTCTTT
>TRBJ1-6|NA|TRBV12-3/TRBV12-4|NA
CASSLRQGLSPLHF
TGTGCCAGCAGTTTGCGGCAGGGATTATCACCCCTCCACTTT
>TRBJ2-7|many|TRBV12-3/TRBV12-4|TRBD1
CASSPWDRSYEQYF
TGTGCCAGCAGTCCCTGGGACAGGTCCTACGAGCAGTACTTC
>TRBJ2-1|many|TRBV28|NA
CASSPIGRSREQFF
TGTGCCAGCAGTCCAATAGGGCGGAGTCGGGAGCAGTTCTTC
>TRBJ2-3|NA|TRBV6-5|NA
CASRSVGDTQYF
TGTGCCAGCAGATCTGTGGGGGATACGCAGTATTTT
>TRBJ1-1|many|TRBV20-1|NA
CSARDLSMNTEAFF
TGCAGTGCTAGAGATCTTAGTATGAACACTGAAGCTTTCTTT
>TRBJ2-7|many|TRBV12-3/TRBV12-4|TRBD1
CASSFPGTGSYEQYF
TGTGCCAGCAGTTTTCCCGGGACAGGCTCCTACGAGCAGTACTTC
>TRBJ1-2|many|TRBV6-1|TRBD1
CASSDPPGGRGYTF
TGTGCCAGCAGCGACCCTCCAGGGGGTCGGGGCTACACCTTC
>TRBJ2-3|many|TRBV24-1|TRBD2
CATSGAGELTDTQYF
TGTGCCACCAGCGGGGCGGGGGAGCTGACAGATACGCAGTATTTT
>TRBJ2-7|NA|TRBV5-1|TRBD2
CASSLKIAGDDEQYF
TGCGCCAGCAGCTTGAAGATAGCGGGGGATGACGAGCAGTACTTC
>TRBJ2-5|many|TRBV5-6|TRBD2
CASSLWGGLYQETQYF
TGTGCCAGCAGCCTTTGGGGAGGGCTATACCAAGAGACCCAGTACTTC
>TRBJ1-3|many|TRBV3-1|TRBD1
CASSRWDRGLSGNTIYF
TGTGCCAGCAGCCGCTGGGACAGGGGGCTCTCTGGAAACACCATATATTTT
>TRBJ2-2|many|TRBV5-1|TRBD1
CVSSQGVGEGELFF
TGCGTCAGCAGCCAGGGGGTTGGCGAAGGGGAGCTGTTTTTT
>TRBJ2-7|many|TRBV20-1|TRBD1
CSARTGTGVYEQYF
TGCAGTGCTAGAACCGGGACAGGGGTCTACGAGCAGTACTTC
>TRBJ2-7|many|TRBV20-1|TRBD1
CSAREMDRALFYEQYF
TGCAGTGCTAGAGAAATGGACAGGGCCTTATTCTACGAGCAGTACTTC
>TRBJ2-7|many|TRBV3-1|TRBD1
CASSPPGQGAPLLLEQYF
TGTGCCAGCAGCCCACCGGGACAGGGCGCGCCCCTCCTCCTCGAGCAGTACTTC
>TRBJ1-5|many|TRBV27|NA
CATAGEGLSNQPQHF
TGTGCCACCGCCGGGGAGGGCCTGAGCAATCAGCCCCAGCATTTT
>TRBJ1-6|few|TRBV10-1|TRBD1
CASSEPHRTGRPYNSPLHF
TGCGCCAGCAGTGAGCCCCACCGGACAGGGCGGCCCTATAATTCACCCCTCCACTTT
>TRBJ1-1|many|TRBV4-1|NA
CASSQDRKGVTEAFF
TGCGCCAGCAGCCAAGATCGAAAGGGAGTCACTGAAGCTTTCTTT
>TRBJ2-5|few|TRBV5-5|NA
CASSLAGNPRTQYF
TGTGCCAGCAGCTTGGCTGGCAACCCCAGGACCCAGTACTTC
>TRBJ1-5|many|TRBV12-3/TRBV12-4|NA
CASSLGHNQPQHF
TGTGCCAGCAGTTTGGGACACAATCAGCCCCAGCATTTT
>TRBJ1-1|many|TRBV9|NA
CASSVNANTEAFF
TGTGCCAGCAGCGTCAATGCGAACACTGAAGCTTTCTTT
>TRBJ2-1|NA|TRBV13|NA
CASSSQGGSYNEQFF
TGTGCCAGCAGCTCCCAGGGGGGTTCCTACAATGAGCAGTTCTTC
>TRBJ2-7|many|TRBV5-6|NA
CASSLVGTAHEQYF
TGTGCCAGCAGCTTGGTAGGGACGGCGCACGAGCAGTACTTC
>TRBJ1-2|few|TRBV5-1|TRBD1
CASSPRTGEGYTF
TGCGCCAGCAGCCCCCGGACAGGAGAGGGCTACACCTTC
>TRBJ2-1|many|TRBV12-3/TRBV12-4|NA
CASSSTSLNEQFF
TGTGCCAGCAGTTCAACCTCCCTAAATGAGCAGTTCTTC
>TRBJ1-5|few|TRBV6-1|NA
CASSHGGGGNQPQHF
TGTGCCAGCAGTCATGGAGGGGGAGGCAATCAGCCCCAGCATTTT
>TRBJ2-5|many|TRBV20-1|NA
CSARGKGYQETQYF
TGCAGTGCTAGGGGGAAGGGTTATCAAGAGACCCAGTACTTC
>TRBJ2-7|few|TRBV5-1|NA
CASSLGQTTSYEQYF
TGCGCCAGCAGCCTCGGACAAACAACCTCCTACGAGCAGTACTTC
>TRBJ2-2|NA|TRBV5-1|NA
CASSPRVSANTGELFF
TGCGCCAGCAGCCCCCGAGTTAGCGCGAACACCGGGGAGCTGTTTTTT
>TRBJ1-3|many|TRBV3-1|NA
CASSRQERNTIYF
TGTGCCAGCAGCCGGCAGGAAAGGAACACCATATATTTT
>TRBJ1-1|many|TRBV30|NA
CAWMQNTEAFF
TGTGCCTGGATGCAGAACACTGAAGCTTTCTTT
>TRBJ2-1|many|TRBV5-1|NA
CASSWTAGELSYNEQFF
TGCGCCAGCAGCTGGACCGCCGGGGAACTCTCCTACAATGAGCAGTTCTTC
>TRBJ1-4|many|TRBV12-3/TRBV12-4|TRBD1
CASSLDRTGNEKLFF
TGTGCCAGCAGTCTGGACAGGACAGGGAATGAAAAACTGTTTTTT
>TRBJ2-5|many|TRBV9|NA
CASSSPGRETQYF
TGTGCCAGCAGCTCGCCGGGAAGGGAGACCCAGTACTTC
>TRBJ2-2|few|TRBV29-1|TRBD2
CSGLLLAGLTGELFF
TGCAGCGGCCTCCTCCTAGCGGGGCTCACCGGGGAGCTGTTTTTT
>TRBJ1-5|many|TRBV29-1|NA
CSVGEGNQPQHF
TGCAGCGTTGGTGAGGGCAATCAGCCCCAGCATTTT
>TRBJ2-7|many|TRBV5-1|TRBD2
CASSLVGGGGYEQYF
TGCGCCAGCAGCTTGGTGGGGGGGGGAGGCTACGAGCAGTACTTC
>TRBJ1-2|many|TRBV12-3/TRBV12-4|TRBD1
CASSSTGTMGYTF
TGTGCCAGCAGTTCGACAGGGACTATGGGCTACACCTTC
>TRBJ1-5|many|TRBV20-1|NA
CSAGPDSYQPQHF
TGCAGTGCTGGCCCGGACAGTTATCAGCCCCAGCATTTT
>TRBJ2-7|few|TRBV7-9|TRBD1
CASSPLFKGAYEQYF
TGTGCCAGCAGCCCTTTATTCAAGGGGGCGTACGAGCAGTACTTC
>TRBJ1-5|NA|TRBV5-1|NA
CASSLARDQPQHF
TGCGCCAGCAGCTTGGCCAGGGACCAGCCCCAGCATTTT
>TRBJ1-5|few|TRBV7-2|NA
CASSLTVNSNQPQHF
TGTGCCAGCAGCTTGACAGTGAATAGCAATCAGCCCCAGCATTTT
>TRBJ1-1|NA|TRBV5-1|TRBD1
CASSWDRFDNTEAFF
TGCGCCAGCAGCTGGGACAGGTTTGACAACACTGAAGCTTTCTTT
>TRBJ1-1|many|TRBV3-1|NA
CASSQGWGPTEAFF
TGTGCCAGCAGCCAAGGGTGGGGGCCCACTGAAGCTTTCTTT
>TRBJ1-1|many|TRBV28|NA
CASSSQTQGTTEAFF
TGTGCCAGCAGTTCCCAAACCCAGGGGACCACTGAAGCTTTCTTT
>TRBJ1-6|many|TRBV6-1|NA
CASSGRPDGGSPLHF
TGTGCCAGCAGTGGGAGACCGGACGGGGGCTCACCCCTCCACTTT
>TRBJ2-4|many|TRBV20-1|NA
CSARPGTNFNWGFQYF
TGCAGTGCTAGACCCGGGACAAACTTCAACTGGGGGTTTCAGTACTTC
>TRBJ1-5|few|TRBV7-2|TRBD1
CASSRPGGGQPQHF
TGTGCCAGCAGTCGTCCAGGGGGGGGTCAGCCCCAGCATTTT
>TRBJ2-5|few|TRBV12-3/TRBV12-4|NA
CASSFGEIQETQYF
TGTGCCAGCAGTTTTGGGGAGATCCAAGAGACCCAGTACTTC
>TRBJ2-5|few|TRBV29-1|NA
CSVGGTGETQYF
TGCAGCGTTGGAGGGACGGGGGAGACCCAGTACTTC
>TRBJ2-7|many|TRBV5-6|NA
CASSLRGPYEQYF
TGTGCCAGCAGCCTGAGGGGCCCCTACGAGCAGTACTTC